One and the same sample provided the 2 T cell receptor beta chains below, sequenced in a study of HIV-infected children after antiretroviral therapy interruption. Treatment of the sample: PENTA 11 planned treatment interruption arm or continuous ART arm. The TCR library was built from RNA with a 3' RACE protocol and unique molecular identifiers. Each CDR3 protein is one row after TCRdb ran MiXCR on the 3' RACE reads. The sample includes tens of thousands of distinct CDR3 sequences, about 6% of them seen just once. The specimen was CD45RA+ CD4+ T cells from PBMCs, pooled from several time points, collected from a donor given antiretroviral therapy, either interrupted or continuous. Subset denoted: naive CD4+ CD45RA+ CD45RO- T cells. All receptors derive from a pool of human donors with HIV.

In its sample, this clonotype was seen a few times. The rearrangement joins TRBV2 to TRBJ2-5, with D perhaps given as TRBD1 or TRBD2 (5 bases each). V dropped 10 bases and J dropped 2 bases, with 14 bases sitting between them. This CDR3 has 13 residues. Per germline, CDR1 SNHLY and CDR2 FYNNEI. The CDR3 loop reads CAKNRDQQETQYF. In DNA form, the CDR3 reads TGTGCCAAGAACCGGGACCAACAAGAGACCCAGTACTTC.

This clonotype was seen ten or more times. This chain joins TRBV3-1 and TRBJ1-5; unclear D gene. The CDR3 contains 15 residues. Germline V gene sequence: CDR1 LGHDT, CDR2 YNNKEL (reference sequence). The V and J ends lost 4 bases and 7 bases respectively, with 17 bases between them. The CDR3: CASSPRAHTGQPQHF. The CDR3 coding sequence is TGTGCCAGCAGCCCCCGGGCCCACACTGGGCAGCCCCAGCATTTT.